The 13 T cell receptor beta chains in this list originate from one sample, sequenced in a study of T cell repertoires in cytomegalovirus infection. TCRdb analysed the reads with MiXCR anew, one entry per CDR3 protein. The sample lists about 700,000 distinct CDR3 sequences, 30% to 40% occurring once. These receptors' targets are unknown. The source was cultured PBMCs, collected from culture after CMV antigen stimulation. All receptors derive from a human donor in good health (CMV status not recorded). Some clones in this sample may be carry-over from other donors' samples.

V and J are TRBV6-2 or TRBV6-3 and TRBJ2-3; no clear D gene. The germline CDR1 and CDR2 sequences are MNHEY and SVGEGT. The CDR3 has 13 residues. V lost 7 bases, J lost 0 bases, and 8 bases lay in between. For the CDR3, the DNA is TGTGCCAGCAAGCCTTCTAGCACAGATACGCAGTATTTT. It encodes CASKPSSTDTQYF.

The J gene is TRBJ2-2, the V gene TRBV2; 8 positions match TRBD2. CDR3 length equals 15 residues. Germline V gene data show CDR1 as SNHLY and CDR2 as FYNNEI. The J segment lost 3 bases and the V segment lost 7 bases, leaving 7 bases of the junction unmatched. The CDR3 region is CASMGAGDDTGELFF. CDR3 coding DNA: TGTGCCAGCATGGGAGCGGGAGATGACACCGGGGAGCTGTTTTTT.

The J gene is TRBJ1-5, the V gene TRBV2, with a tentative D call TRBD1 (6 bases). Germline values: CDR1 SNHLY, CDR2 FYNNEI. The CDR3 contains 17 residues. Trimming shortened V by 7 bases and J by 2 bases, and 21 bases separated the two germline ends. CDR3 in amino acids: CASTLGRTYRGNQPQHF. For the CDR3, the DNA is TGTGCCAGCACCCTCGGTCGGACCTACAGGGGCAATCAGCCCCAGCATTTT.

In its sample, this clonotype was seen a few times. The rearrangement joins TRBV12-3 or TRBV12-4 to TRBJ2-7, with 9 bases lining up with TRBD1. The CDR3 sequence is 16 residues long. V dropped 5 bases and J dropped 7; count of bases not matched to a gene: 15. CDR3 DNA sequence: TGTGCCAGCAGTAAAATCCGGGACAGGGCCGGGAAGGAGCAGTACTTC. Protein: CASSKIRDRAGKEQYF.

This chain uses TRBV6-8 with TRBJ2-7; the D is unclear. This CDR3 is built from 14 residues. In germline, CDR1 is MNHGY, CDR2 SAAAGT. Trimming took 6 bases from V and 2 from J, leaving 14 bases between them. DNA for the CDR3: TGTGCCAGCAGCACTGGTCCGAACGCCTACGAGCAGTACTTC. Translation gives CASSTGPNAYEQYF.

The chain uses TRBV4-3 and TRBJ2-7; no clear D. Between the trimmed V and J ends, which lost 0 bases and 2 bases, there was a span of 11 bases. The CDR3 extends over 15 amino acids. Per the germline V gene, CDR1 is LGHNA and CDR2 is YSLEER. The CDR3 coding sequence is TGCGCCAGCAGCCAAGATACCGGGCCAGCCTACGAGCAGTACTTC. Residues: CASSQDTGPAYEQYF.

The gene calls are TRBV28 and TRBJ2-7; 8 positions agree with TRBD2. V was pared by 5 bases and J by 5 bases, with 8 bases of the junction left unmatched. Germline V lookup: CDR1 MDHEN, CDR2 SYDVKM. This CDR3 spans 14 amino acids. CDR3 coding DNA: TGTGCCAGCAGTCGTCAGCGGGGGCAGAACGAGCAGTACTTC. Its protein is CASSRQRGQNEQYF.

This clonotype was seen more than once but under ten times. V and J are TRBV6-6 and TRBJ1-1; D not resolved. The germline CDR1 and CDR2 sequences are MNHNY and SVGAGI (reference sequence). Trimming pared 6 bases from V and 0 bases from J, leaving 5 bases between. The CDR3 has 12 amino acids. CDR3 loop: CASRYMNTEAFF. In nucleotides, the CDR3 is TGTGCCAGCAGGTACATGAACACTGAAGCTTTCTTT.

This clonotype was counted once. The chain has TRBV10-3 and TRBJ2-3; D ambiguous. The CDR3 runs 15 residues. Per germline, CDR1 ENHRY and CDR2 SYGVKD. The V gene lost 4 bases and the J gene lost 1 base, with 12 bases spanning the gap. The CDR3 bases are TGTGCCATCAGTGGCCTCGAGAAGGGCACAGATACGCAGTATTTT. This translates into CAISGLEKGTDTQYF.

Many counts were recorded for this clonotype. The chain is built from TRBV6-1 and TRBJ2-3; possibly TRBD2 for D (5 bases). The CDR3 is 14 residues long. The germline V and J ends were trimmed by 5 bases and 6 bases, with 15 bases remaining between them. Germline CDR1 and CDR2: MNHNS and SASEGT. The CDR3 nucleotides are TGTGCCAGCAGTTACTTGGACTCCCAGGATACGCAGTATTTT. Residues: CASSYLDSQDTQYF.

This clonotype was picked up many times. The CDR3 protein is CASSRQGLYEQYF. The CDR3 DNA reads TGTGCCAGCAGTCGACAGGGACTTTACGAGCAGTACTTC. V gene TRBV6-2 or TRBV6-3 combines with J gene TRBJ2-7; tentatively, D is TRBD1 (7 bases). V was pared by 5 bases and J by 4 bases, with 12 bases between. The CDR3 is 13 residues long. The germline V gene encodes CDR1 MNHEY and CDR2 SVGEGT.

The V call is TRBV5-5, the J call TRBJ1-1; no firm D call. This CDR3 has 15 amino acids. Trimming cost V 2 bases and J 0 bases, with 11 bases left between them. The germline V gene has CDR1 SGHKS and CDR2 YYEKEE (reference sequence). The CDR3 is CASSFLFVMNTEAFF. The DNA of the CDR3 is TGTGCCAGCAGCTTTTTGTTTGTCATGAACACTGAAGCTTTCTTT.

This clonotype was detected only a few times. The chain carries TRBV19 and TRBJ2-7; D assignment may be TRBD1 or TRBD2 (5 bases each). Germline V gene data show CDR1 as LNHDA and CDR2 as SQIVND (reference sequence). This CDR3 contains 11 residues. V lost 8 bases to trimming and J lost 5 bases, with 10 bases between them. The CDR3 here is CASGGPNEQYF. CDR3 coding DNA: TGTGCCAGTGGGGGTCCCAACGAGCAGTACTTC.